This T cell receptor (beta chain) was captured in a study of blood T cell repertoires in COVID-19. Turning to the study itself: COVID-19 samples collected from the United States, Italy and Spain covered acute and convalescent phases. In each case, the material was cDNA or gDNA derived from T cells, B-cell-depleted T cells, or PBMCs.

The ends lost 3 bases at V and 1 base at J; junction bases unmatched: 16. The V gene's germline CDR1 is LGHDT and CDR2 YNNKEL (reference sequence). CDR3 size: 19 residues. Measured with immunoSEQ multiplex PCR; TCRdb has only the in-frame clones, and not every one. The sample holds under 300,000 clones, 65% to 85% seen once. The TCR originated in a woman aged 40 to 50 with active or convalescent COVID-19. The source material was peripheral blood. The chain has TRBV3-1 (or the pseudogene TRBV3-2) and TRBJ2-3; 7 bases line up with TRBD2. The CDR3 region has the DNA TGTGCCAGCAGCCAGCAAGTCCCCGGGAGCGGGGACCGCACAGATACGCAGTATTTT. Translation: CASSQQVPGSGDRTDTQYF.